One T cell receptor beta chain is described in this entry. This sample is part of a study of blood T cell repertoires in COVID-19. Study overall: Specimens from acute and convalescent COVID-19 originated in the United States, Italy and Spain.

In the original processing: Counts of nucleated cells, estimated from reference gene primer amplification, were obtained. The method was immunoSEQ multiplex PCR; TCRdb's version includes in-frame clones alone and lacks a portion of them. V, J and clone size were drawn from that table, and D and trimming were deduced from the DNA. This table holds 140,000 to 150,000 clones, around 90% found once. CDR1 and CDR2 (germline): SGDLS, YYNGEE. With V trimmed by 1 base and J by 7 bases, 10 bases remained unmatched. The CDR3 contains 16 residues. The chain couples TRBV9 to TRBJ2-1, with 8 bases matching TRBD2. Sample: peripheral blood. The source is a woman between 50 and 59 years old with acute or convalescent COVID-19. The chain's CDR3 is CASSVSPGLGTNEQFF. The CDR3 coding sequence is TGTGCCAGCAGCGTATCCCCGGGACTAGGTACAAATGAGCAGTTCTTC.